The TCR beta chain under discussion was sequenced for a study of vaccination and CD4 T cells after COVID-19. In the study overall: Researchers treated control cultures with a CEFX pool, an HIV-1 Nef pool, or no peptide.

Specified treatment: approximately 10-day PBMC culture with coronavirus spike peptide pools or control peptides (ViraFEST assay). Termini included, the CDR3 measures 24 amino acids. Germline assignment: CDR1 MNHNS and CDR2 SASEGT. As regards this clonotype: Its target is unknown. The DNA is omitted, as the CDR3 cannot be located on it reliably, and the CDR3 follows TCRdb's listing.

Cultured CD4+ T cells had their DNA profiled by the Oncomine TCR Beta short-read assay. One entry per CDR3 protein, called by TCRdb with MiXCR from the PCR reads. In the table there are fewer than 15,000 distinct CDR3 sequences, about 45% of which are singletons. The sequencing sample was made of CD4+ T cells from blood, cultured in vitro. V and J are TRBV6-1 and TRBJ1-2; the D segment call TRBD1 is taken from the table without a DNA check. This sequence was found in a human donor who had recovered from COVID-19. CDR3: CASTNQTSMYLCASSFPLRYGYTF.